These T cell receptor beta chains were read from a single sample in a study of post-analysis software for immune sequencing data. Each CDR3 protein is one row after TCRdb ran MiXCR on the PCR reads. Of about 770,000 distinct CDR3 sequences listed, roughly 46% are singletons. The specimen was blood. The receptors here all came from a girl aged 5-17 years with multiple sclerosis. The CDR3 runs from the conserved cysteine through the conserved F or W. D genes are given only for firm matches. Expanded clones are given a class, and other clones once, few, many or no size at all.

clone size | J gene | V gene | D gene | CDR3 DNA | CDR3 protein
. | TRBJ1-5 | TRBV20-1 | . | TGCAGTGCTAGAGATGAAGGGGCGGGCGATCAGCCCCAGCATTTT | CSARDEGAGDQPQHF
. | TRBJ2-5 | TRBV25-1 | TRBD1 | TGTGTCAGCAGTGTGGGACAGGGTGAGGTGGAGACCCAGTACTTC | CVSSVGQGEVETQYF
few | TRBJ2-7 | TRBV12-3/TRBV12-4 | TRBD2 | TGTGCCAGCAGTTTTACTAGCGGGTCCAACGAGCAGTACTTC | CASSFTSGSNEQYF
once | TRBJ2-7 | TRBV12-3/TRBV12-4 | . | TGTGTCAGCAGTCTACGCGGGCGATCCTACGAGCAGTACTTC | CVSSLRGRSYEQYF
. | TRBJ1-1 | TRBV12-3/TRBV12-4 | . | TGTGCCAGCAGTTTAGCGTCGGGCACTGAAGCTTTCTTT | CASSLASGTEAFF
once | TRBJ2-7 | TRBV7-9 | TRBD2 | TGTGCCAGCAGCTCCCAAAGCGGGGGCCCCAACAATGAGCAGTACTTC | CASSSQSGGPNNEQYF
. | TRBJ2-3 | TRBV27 | TRBD2 | TGTGCCAGCGGGACTAGAGAAACAGATACGCAGTATTTT | CASGTRETDTQYF
few | TRBJ2-3 | TRBV27 | TRBD1 | TGTGCCAGCAGAATAGGAGGGACAGGCACGCAGTATTTT | CASRIGGTGTQYF
. | TRBJ1-4 | TRBV7-9 | . | TGTGCCAGCAGCCAACGAGATGAAAAACTGTTTTTT | CASSQRDEKLFF
. | TRBJ2-1 | TRBV7-8 | TRBD1 | TGTGCCAGCAGCTTTGGACAGGGTCTTTGGTTCTTC | CASSFGQGLWFF
. | TRBJ2-7 | TRBV5-1 | TRBD1 | TGCGCCAGCAGCCTAGATACAGGGGCCTACGAGCAGTACTTC | CASSLDTGAYEQYF
. | TRBJ2-3 | TRBV24-1 | . | TGTGCCACCAGTGATGCAACGGGAGTAAGGACAGATACGCAGTATTTT | CATSDATGVRTDTQYF
. | TRBJ2-4 | TRBV2 | TRBD2 | TGTGCCAGCAGTGACGCGGGGGGGCAAAACATTCAGTACTTC | CASSDAGGQNIQYF
. | TRBJ1-5 | TRBV7-9 | . | TGTGCCAGCGCAAAGGATGGAAATCAGCCCCAGCATTTT | CASAKDGNQPQHF
. | TRBJ1-5 | TRBV9 | . | TGTGCCAGCAGCGTAGGAGACTATAGCAATCAGCCCCAGCATTTT | CASSVGDYSNQPQHF
. | TRBJ2-5 | TRBV29-1 | TRBD2 | TGCAGCGTTCGGGGACTAGCGGGAGGCGGGGAGACCCAGTACTTC | CSVRGLAGGGETQYF
. | TRBJ2-1 | TRBV14 | . | TGTGCCAGCAGCCAACTACCTCGGGGCGATGAGCAGTTCTTC | CASSQLPRGDEQFF
. | TRBJ2-1 | TRBV12-3/TRBV12-4 | TRBD2 | TGTGCCGGCACCCCCTTATTGGGGGGGGATGAGCAGTTCTTC | CAGTPLLGGDEQFF
. | TRBJ1-5 | TRBV6-6 | TRBD1 | TGTGCCAGCAGTCGGGACAGGGACTATAGCAATCAGCCCCAGCATTTT | CASSRDRDYSNQPQHF
few | TRBJ2-7 | TRBV7-9 | . | TGTGCAACGAGCTGGGAGGCTACCTACGAGCAGTACTTC | CATSWEATYEQYF
few | TRBJ2-7 | TRBV29-1 | TRBD1 | TGCAGCGTTGAAGGGGGACAGCTCTACGAGCAGTACTTC | CSVEGGQLYEQYF
. | TRBJ2-7 | TRBV7-2 | . | TGTGCCAGCAGCCTAGACAGGAGAGCCTACGAGCAGTACTTC | CASSLDRRAYEQYF
few | TRBJ1-5 | TRBV7-9 | . | TGTGCCAGCAGCTTAAACAGGGAGGGTCAGCCCCAGCATTTT | CASSLNREGQPQHF
. | TRBJ2-3 | TRBV27 | TRBD2 | TGTGCCAGCAGTGCCCGACTAGCGGGAATGGGAGATACGCAGTATTTT | CASSARLAGMGDTQYF
. | TRBJ2-7 | TRBV5-1 | . | TGCGCCAGCAGCTTGATCGGAGTGGACTACGAGCAGTACTTC | CASSLIGVDYEQYF
. | TRBJ2-1 | TRBV29-1 | . | TGCAGCGTTGACTTGCTAGCGTCCTACAATGAGCAGTTCTTC | CSVDLLASYNEQFF
few | TRBJ2-4 | TRBV6-5 | TRBD2 | TGTGCCAGCAGTTACTCGACGCGGGAGAGCATTCAGTACTTC | CASSYSTRESIQYF
few | TRBJ2-3 | TRBV20-1 | TRBD1 | TGCAGTGCTCGAAGCCTGGACAGGGATGGGGATACGCAGTATTTT | CSARSLDRDGDTQYF
. | TRBJ2-7 | TRBV13 | . | TGTGCCAGCAGCCGACAGCCCTACGAGCAGTACTTC | CASSRQPYEQYF
. | TRBJ2-3 | TRBV29-1 | . | TGCAGCGTTGAAAGGGGGAGGGCAGATACGCAGTATTTT | CSVERGRADTQYF
few | TRBJ1-1 | TRBV11-2 | . | TGTGCCAGCAGCTCTATCAAGAAGTGGGAAGCTTTCTTT | CASSSIKKWEAFF
. | TRBJ2-4 | TRBV10-3 | . | TGTGCCATCAGTGATGGGGGGTACGGCAAAAACATTCAGTACTTC | CAISDGGYGKNIQYF